What follows describes a single T cell receptor beta chain. This table comes from immunoSEQ multiplex PCR, and its TCRdb copy is limited to in-frame clones, with some not included. The profile covers 310,000 or so clones, with roughly 90% appearing a single time and roughly a tenth taken by the ten largest. The data were obtained in a study of blood T cell repertoires in COVID-19. About the research overall: PBMCs, B-cell-depleted T cells, or T cells provided the cDNA or gDNA that made up the material.

This CDR3 contains 13 residues. V lost 3 bases, J lost 5 bases, and 7 bases lay in between. Germline CDR1 reads MNHEY; CDR2 reads SVGEGT. Study members were between roughly 18 and 89 years old and lived in fewer than 30 US regions. Each participant's cohort was designated according to participant-reported clinical history. The genes are TRBV6-2 or TRBV6-3 and TRBJ1-4; no clear D. Specimen: PBMCs or T cells enriched from blood (not recorded which). The sequence was obtained from a woman aged 40 to 50 who had recovered from COVID-19. CDR3: CASSYAANEKLFF. CDR3 bases: TGTGCCAGCAGTTATGCTGCGAATGAAAAACTGTTTTTT.